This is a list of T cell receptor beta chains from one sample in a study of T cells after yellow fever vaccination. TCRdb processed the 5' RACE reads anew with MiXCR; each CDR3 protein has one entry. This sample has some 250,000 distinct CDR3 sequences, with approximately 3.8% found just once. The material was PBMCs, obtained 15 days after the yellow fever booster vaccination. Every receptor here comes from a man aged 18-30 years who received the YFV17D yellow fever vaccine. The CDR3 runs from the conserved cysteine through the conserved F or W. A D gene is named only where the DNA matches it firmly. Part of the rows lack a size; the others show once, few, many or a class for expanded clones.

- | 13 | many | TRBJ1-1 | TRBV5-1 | TGCGCCAGCAGCTTGAGTCAGTACACTGAAGCTTTCTTT | CASSLSQYTEAFF
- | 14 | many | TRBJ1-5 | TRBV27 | TGTGCCAGCAGTTTGGGCGGAACAAATCAGCCCCAGCATTTT | CASSLGGTNQPQHF
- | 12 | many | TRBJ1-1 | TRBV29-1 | TGCAGCGTTCGGCAGGGGAAGACTGAAGCTTTCTTT | CSVRQGKTEAFF
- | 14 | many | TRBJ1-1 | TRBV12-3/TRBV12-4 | TGTGCCAGCAGCCCTGGGGGGGACTACACTGAAGCTTTCTTT | CASSPGGDYTEAFF
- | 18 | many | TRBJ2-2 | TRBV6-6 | TGTGCCAGCAGTTACCCTGTTTCGGGACCCAGGAACACCGGGGAGCTGTTTTTT | CASSYPVSGPRNTGELFF
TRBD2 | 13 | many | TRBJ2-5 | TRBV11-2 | TGTGCCAGCAGCTCCCTTTCTAGCGGGGCTTTTTACTTC | CASSSLSSGAFYF
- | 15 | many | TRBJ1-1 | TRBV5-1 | TGCGCCAGCACTTTCGAGAGCTACTCGAACACTGAAGCTTTCTTT | CASTFESYSNTEAFF
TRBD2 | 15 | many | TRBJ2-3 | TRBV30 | TGTGCCTGGAGCGGGCGGGAGTTCCGCACAGATACGCAGTATTTT | CAWSGREFRTDTQYF
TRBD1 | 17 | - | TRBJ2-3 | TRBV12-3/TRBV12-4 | TGTGCCAGCAGTTCCACAGGGGGTATTAAGGGCACAGATACGCAGTATTTT | CASSSTGGIKGTDTQYF
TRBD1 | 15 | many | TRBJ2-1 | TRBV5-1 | TGCGCCAGCAGCTTGGAGACAGGGAACTACAATGAGCAGTTCTTC | CASSLETGNYNEQFF
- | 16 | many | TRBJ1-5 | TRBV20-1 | TGCAGTGCTAAGGATTGGGCCAAAAATAGCAATCAGCCCCAGCATTTT | CSAKDWAKNSNQPQHF
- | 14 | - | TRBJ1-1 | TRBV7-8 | TGTGCCAGCAGCCCGACTAGGAAGAACACTGAAGCTTTCTTT | CASSPTRKNTEAFF
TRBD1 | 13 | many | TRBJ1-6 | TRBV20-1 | TGCAGTGCTCACTCAGGGGGCGCCTCACCCCTCCACTTT | CSAHSGGASPLHF
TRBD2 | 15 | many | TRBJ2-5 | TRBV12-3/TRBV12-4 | TGTGCCAGCAGCAGTATTAGCGGGGGGGCCGAGACCCAGTACTTC | CASSSISGGAETQYF
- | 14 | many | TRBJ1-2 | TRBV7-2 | TGTGCCAGCAGCATTAACAGGTTAAGCGATGGCTACACCTTC | CASSINRLSDGYTF
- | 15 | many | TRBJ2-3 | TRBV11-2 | TGTGCCAGCAGCTTAGGAAACGGGGCGGCAGATACGCAGTATTTT | CASSLGNGAADTQYF
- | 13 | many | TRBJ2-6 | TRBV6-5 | TGTGCCAGCATGGATACTGGGGCCAACGTCCTGACTTTC | CASMDTGANVLTF
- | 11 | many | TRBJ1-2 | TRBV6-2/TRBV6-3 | TGTGCCAGCGGAGACAGTTATGGCTACACCTTC | CASGDSYGYTF
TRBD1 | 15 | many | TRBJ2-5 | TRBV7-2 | TGTGCCAGCAGCTTAAGAACAGGGGGCCCGGAGACCCAGTACTTC | CASSLRTGGPETQYF
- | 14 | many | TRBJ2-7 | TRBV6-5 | TGTGCCAGCAGTTACGGGCCGTTGGGGAGAGAGCAGTACTTC | CASSYGPLGREQYF
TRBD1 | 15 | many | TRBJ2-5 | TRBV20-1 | TGCAGTGTTTTACCCCGGGACAGCTTTCAAGAGACCCAGTACTTC | CSVLPRDSFQETQYF
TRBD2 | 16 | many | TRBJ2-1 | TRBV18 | TGTGCCAGCTCACCACTATCTAGCGGGGGGTACAATGAGCAGTTCTTC | CASSPLSSGGYNEQFF